This entry lists 11 T cell receptor beta chains sequenced from one sample in a study of cytotoxic CD8 clonotypes in ibrutinib-treated CLL. Profiling relied on immunoSEQ multiplex PCR, and the TCRdb table lists in-frame clones only, not all of them. The sample includes more than 200,000 clones, 70% of them seen just once. The sequencing used PBMCs, collected after 24 months of ibrutinib treatment. These TCRs come from a human donor with chronic lymphocytic leukemia.

V usage is TRBV6-5 and J usage is TRBJ2-5; 8 nucleotides match TRBD1. After removal of 7 bases from V and 1 base from J, the junction contained 5 bases not matched to a gene. This CDR3 has 14 residues. Germline assignment: CDR1 MNHEY and CDR2 SVGAGI. As DNA, the CDR3 is TGTGCCAGCACTACCGACAGGGGCCAAGAGACCCAGTACTTC. Protein product: CASTTDRGQETQYF.

The V call is TRBV29-1, the J call TRBJ1-4, with a possible D match to TRBD1 (6 bases). The CDR3 loop spans 15 amino acids. Germline values: CDR1 SQVTM, CDR2 ANQGSEA. V was cut by 4 bases and J by 3 bases, with 15 bases left in between. The CDR3 DNA is TGCAGCGTTGTGTACCTTGGGGGGCCTAATGAAAAACTGTTTTTT. It codes for CSVVYLGGPNEKLFF.

This rearrangement joins TRBV29-1 to TRBJ2-1; D assignment may be TRBD1 or TRBD2 (5 bases each). The CDR3 is made up of 17 amino acids. Germline V gene lookup returns CDR1 SQVTM and CDR2 ANQGSEA. The V end was cut by 3 bases, the J end by 5 bases, with 23 bases between. Here the CDR3 reads CSVDGLQGPSRNNEQFF. The CDR3 coding sequence is TGCAGCGTTGATGGACTTCAGGGCCCTTCAAGAAACAATGAGCAGTTCTTC.

The chain combines TRBV5-1 with TRBJ2-5; D perhaps matches TRBD2 (6 bases). This CDR3 is built from 15 residues. Trimming removed 1 base from V and 5 bases from J, with 15 bases in between. The germline gives CDR1 SGHRS, CDR2 YFSETQ. CDR3 residues: CASSLLRAEGETQYF. CDR3 bases: TGCGCCAGCAGCTTGCTGAGGGCGGAGGGGGAGACCCAGTACTTC.

The rearrangement joins TRBV21-1 to TRBJ2-1. TRBV21-1 constitutes a pseudogene. The CDR3 length is 16 residues. Here the CDR3 reads CASCRKRRLTYNEQFF. CDR3 coding DNA: TGTGCCAGCTGTCGGAAGAGAAGGCTAACCTACAATGAGCAGTTCTTC.

The chain joins TRBV10-3 to TRBJ1-1; D is uncertain. Germline CDR1 and CDR2: ENHRY and SYGVKD. The CDR3 runs 14 residues. Between the trimmed V and J ends, which lost 0 bases and 5 bases, there was a span of 10 bases. CDR3 region: CAISESTWGTEAFF. In DNA, the CDR3 is TGTGCCATCAGTGAGTCGACGTGGGGTACTGAAGCTTTCTTT.

The rearrangement joins TRBV2 to TRBJ1-1; a possible D gene is TRBD1 (5 bases). V dropped 7 bases and J dropped 1 base, with 10 bases sitting between them. The CDR3 spans 13 residues. Germline CDR1 SNHLY, CDR2 FYNNEI. DNA of the CDR3: TGTGCCAGCACCATTGACAGGAACACTGAAGCTTTCTTT. Protein product: CASTIDRNTEAFF.

V and J are TRBV7-8 and TRBJ2-1, with D perhaps matching TRBD2 (5 bases). Germline V gene data show CDR1 as SGHVS and CDR2 as FQNEAQ. The CDR3 consists of 14 residues. Trimming stripped 3 bases from V and 7 bases from J, with 13 bases between. The CDR3 loop is CASSLSSLWNEQFF. CDR3 nucleotides: TGTGCCAGCAGCTTGTCTAGCTTGTGGAATGAGCAGTTCTTC.

The genes are TRBV5-1 and TRBJ2-7; tentatively, D is TRBD1 (6 bases). The length of the CDR3 is 15 residues. Germline V CDR1 and CDR2: SGHRS, YFSETQ. V lost 4 bases, J lost 0 bases, and 14 bases lay in between. CDR3 region: CASSPQGGPSYEQYF. CDR3 DNA: TGCGCCAGCAGCCCACAAGGGGGACCCTCCTACGAGCAGTACTTC.

This chain uses TRBV6-4 with TRBJ1-6; 10 bases map to TRBD1. V gave up 4 bases and J gave up 9 bases; unmatched junction bases: 3. CDR1 and CDR2 (germline): MRHNA, SNTAGT. CDR3 length: 14 amino acids. CDR3 DNA: TGTGCCAGCAGTGGGGACAGGGGAAGTTCACCCCTCCACTTT. This encodes CASSGDRGSSPLHF.

The V and J genes are TRBV28 and TRBJ1-1; unclear D gene. This CDR3 comprises 12 residues. Germline loops: CDR1 MDHEN, CDR2 SYDVKM. V lost 1 base and J lost 8, with 8 bases in between. CDR3 amino acids: CASSLLAAEAFF. In DNA, the CDR3 is TGTGCCAGCAGTTTATTGGCCGCGGAAGCTTTCTTT.